The present T cell receptor beta chain was sequenced within a study of beta chain features in type 1 diabetes. Overall study: Examination spanned approximately 110 million sorted cells from all samples. General study findings and limits: HLA influence on TCRB rearrangement stayed unresolved here. Patients with Type 1 diabetes showed moderately but significantly shorter TCRB CDR3s in all four CD4+ subsets. Type 1 diabetes patients showed fewer insertions and more deletions at VDJ junctions.

Germline CDR1 MDHEN, CDR2 SYDVKM. The CDR3 is 16 residues long. Trimming left V 6 bases short and J 0 bases short, with 15 bases between. This clone was picked up a small number of times. What it binds is unknown. Since all of the isolated RNA was reverse transcribed, expressed TCRB transcripts were what got sequenced. Profiling relied on immunoSEQ multiplex PCR, and the TCRdb table lists in-frame clones only, not all of them. The table lists approximately 29,000 clones, about two thirds of them singletons. The receptor was derived from a woman aged 30 to 39 with type 1 diabetes. The chain joins TRBV28 to TRBJ2-1; D perhaps matches TRBD2 (6 bases). Sequencing was performed on Tregs from blood. The CDR3: CASRGDSPSSYNEQFF. In nucleotides, the CDR3 is TGTGCCAGCAGGGGGGACTCTCCTAGCTCCTACAATGAGCAGTTCTTC.